Below, 10 T cell receptor beta chains from the same sample are listed, as sequenced in a study of blood T cells in healthy people across ages. Using a J-beta primer mix together with a sample-barcoded 5' primer, a second PCR was run for roughly 6 to 11 cycles. TCRdb re-called the 5' RACE reads through MiXCR, storing one row per CDR3 protein. The sample shows some 1,800,000 distinct CDR3 sequences, about two fifths of them seen only once. Sequenced material: blood. The receptors here all came from a human donor in good health.

This clonotype showed up just a few times. V gene TRBV12-3 or TRBV12-4 combines with J gene TRBJ2-7; weak D call: TRBD1 (6 bases). Trimming removed 6 bases at V and 3 bases at J, with 15 bases between. This CDR3 region has 14 residues. The CDR3 nucleotides are TGTGCCAGCAGAAAGGACAGAAGTAACTACGAGCAGTACTTC. As protein: CASRKDRSNYEQYF.

This clonotype was seen more than once but under ten times. The V call is TRBV9, the J call TRBJ2-4; D may match TRBD1 or TRBD2 (5 bases each). The germline V gene has CDR1 SGDLS and CDR2 YYNGEE. With 3 bases removed from V and 13 bases from J, the gap between germline ends came to 17 bases. The length of the CDR3 is 13 residues. The CDR3 sequence: CASSAGPGNEQYF. The DNA of the CDR3 is TGTGCCAGCAGCGCGGGACCGGGTAATGAGCAGTACTTC.

This clonotype showed up just a few times. The V call is TRBV4-3, the J call TRBJ1-2; no clear D gene. Trimming took 1 base from V and 8 from J, leaving 14 bases between them. The germline V gene encodes CDR1 LGHNA and CDR2 YSLEER. The CDR3 extends over 14 amino acids. This chain's CDR3 is CASSQVYGSRGYTF. The CDR3 DNA reads as TGCGCCAGCAGCCAAGTGTACGGGTCGAGGGGCTACACCTTC.

As regards this clonotype: A much bigger clone sits one base away, suggesting this may be a read error. This chain joins TRBV4-1 and TRBJ2-7; perhaps TRBD1 as D (5 bases). Germline assignment: CDR1 MGHRA and CDR2 YSYEKL. The length of the CDR3 is 13 residues. This CDR3 is CVSSQQVSYEQYF. The CDR3 nucleotides are TGCGTCAGCAGCCAACAGGTCTCCTACGAGCAGTACTTC.

This clonotype was seen a few times. The rearrangement joins TRBV7-8 to TRBJ2-5; possibly TRBD1 for D (6 bases). CDR3 length: 16 residues. Deletions cut 2 bases from V and 4 bases from J, with 17 bases between. Germline CDR1 SGHVS, CDR2 FQNEAQ. This CDR3 is CASSLLRQVIPETQYF. The DNA for the CDR3 is TGTGCCAGCAGCTTACTGAGACAGGTTATTCCAGAGACCCAGTACTTC.

The CDR3 DNA is TGTGCCAGCACCGGGACAGACAATCAGCCCCAGCATTTT. It is translated as CASTGTDNQPQHF. This rearrangement joins TRBV2 to TRBJ1-5; TRBD1 matches at 7 bases. V shed 7 bases, J shed 3 bases, and the junction held 3 bases outside the gene matches. The germline gives CDR1 SNHLY, CDR2 FYNNEI. The CDR3 totals 13 residues. The whole variable domain, remainder taken from reference TRBV2 and TRBJ1-5, is EPEVTQTPSHQVTQMGQEVILRCVPISNHLYFYWYRQILGQKVEFLVSFYNNEISEKSEIFDDQFSVERPDGSNFTLKIRSTKLEDSAMYFCASTGTDNQPQHFGDGTRLSIL.

The V call is TRBV7-2, the J call TRBJ2-5; TRBD2 agrees at 13 bases. The CDR3 spans 15 residues. The germline gives CDR1 SGHTA, CDR2 FQGNSA. Trimming cost V 5 bases and J 5 bases; bases outside gene matches: 5. DNA for the CDR3: TGTGCCAGCAGCACGACTAGCGGGGGGTATGAGACCCAGTACTTC. It codes for CASSTTSGGYETQYF.

CDR3: CASSQGGLAGKTEQFF. The CDR3 coding sequence is TGCGCCAGCAGCCAAGGGGGACTAGCGGGAAAAACTGAGCAGTTCTTC. The chain is built from TRBV4-3 and TRBJ2-1; the match to TRBD2 covers 13 bases. The germline V gene has CDR1 LGHNA and CDR2 YSLEER. This CDR3 spans 16 amino acids. The V and J ends lost 1 base and 9 bases, in that order; junction bases with no gene match: 6.

The chain's CDR3 is CASSVYGGEETQYF. For the CDR3, the DNA is TGTGCCAGCAGCGTATACGGGGGGGAAGAGACCCAGTACTTC. The chain uses TRBV9 and TRBJ2-5; 8 bases align to TRBD2. The CDR3 totals 14 residues. CDR1 and CDR2 from the germline V gene are SGDLS and YYNGEE. J lost 3 bases, V lost 1 base, and 2 bases had no gene match.

On this clonotype: At one end, the junction sequence differs from germline, possibly due to a read error. The gene calls are TRBV5-1 and TRBJ2-1; D remains ambiguous. The CDR3 loop spans 13 amino acids. Germline assignment: CDR1 SGHRS and CDR2 YFSETQ. The CDR3 protein is CARSLGPLGEQFF. Written as DNA, the CDR3 is TGCGCCCGCAGCTTGGGCCCGCTGGGTGAGCAGTTCTTC.